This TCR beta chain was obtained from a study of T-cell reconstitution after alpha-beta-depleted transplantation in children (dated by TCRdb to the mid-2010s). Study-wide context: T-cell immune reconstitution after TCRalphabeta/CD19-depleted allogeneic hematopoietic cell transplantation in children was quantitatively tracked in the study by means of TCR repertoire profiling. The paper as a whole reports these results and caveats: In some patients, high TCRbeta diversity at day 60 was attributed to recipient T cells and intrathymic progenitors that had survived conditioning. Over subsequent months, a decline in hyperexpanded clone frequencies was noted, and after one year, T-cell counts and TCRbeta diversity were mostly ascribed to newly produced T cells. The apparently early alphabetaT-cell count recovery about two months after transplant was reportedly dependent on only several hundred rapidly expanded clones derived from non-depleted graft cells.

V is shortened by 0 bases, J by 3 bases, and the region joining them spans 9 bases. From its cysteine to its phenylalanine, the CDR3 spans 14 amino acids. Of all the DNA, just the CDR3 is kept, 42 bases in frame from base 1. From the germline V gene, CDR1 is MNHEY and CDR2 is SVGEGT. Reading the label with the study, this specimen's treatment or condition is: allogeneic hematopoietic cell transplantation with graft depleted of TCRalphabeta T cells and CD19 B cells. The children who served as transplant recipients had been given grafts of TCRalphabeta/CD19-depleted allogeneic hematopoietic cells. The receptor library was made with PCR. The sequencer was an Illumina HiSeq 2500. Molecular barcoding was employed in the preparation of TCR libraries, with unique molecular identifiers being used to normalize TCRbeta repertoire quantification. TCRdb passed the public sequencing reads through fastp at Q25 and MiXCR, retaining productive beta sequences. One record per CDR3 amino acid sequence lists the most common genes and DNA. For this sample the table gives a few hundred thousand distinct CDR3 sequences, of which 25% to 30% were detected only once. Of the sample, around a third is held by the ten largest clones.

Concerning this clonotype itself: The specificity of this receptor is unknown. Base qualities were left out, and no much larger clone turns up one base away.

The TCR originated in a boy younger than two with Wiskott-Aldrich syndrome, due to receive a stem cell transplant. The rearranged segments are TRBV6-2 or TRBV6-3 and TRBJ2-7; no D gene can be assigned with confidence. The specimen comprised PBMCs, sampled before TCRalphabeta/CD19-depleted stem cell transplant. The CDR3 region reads CASSYSIWNYEQYF. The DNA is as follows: TGTGCCAGCAGTTACTCGATCTGGAACTACGAGCAGTACTTC.